One and the same sample provided the 16 T cell receptor beta chains below, sequenced in a study of blood T cells in healthy people across ages (dated by TCRdb to 2014 to 2015). Libraries were constructed by 5' RACE. TCRdb shows the sequencer as Illumina HiSeq 2500. A second PCR of 7 to 11 cycles was performed with a sample-barcoded 5' primer and a J-beta primer mix. TCRdb cleaned the public reads at Q25 with fastp, built clones with MiXCR and kept in-frame beta chains. Entries that share a CDR3 protein sequence are merged under the most common genes and DNA. The sample yields around 1,500,000 distinct CDR3 sequences; 25% to 30% were counted once. 7.7% of the sample comes from the top ten. The specimen was blood. The receptors originated from a woman aged 25 to 39 in good health.

This clonotype appeared a few times. Since a much larger clone is just one base distant, this may be a read error. The CDR3 here is CGVRGPQETQYF. For the CDR3, the DNA is TGCGGCGTTAGGGGCCCCCAAGAGACCCAGTACTTC. This chain uses TRBV29-1 with TRBJ2-5; tentatively, D is TRBD1 (5 bases). Germline assignment: CDR1 SQVTM and CDR2 ANQGSEA. This CDR3 is 12 amino acids long.

This clonotype was detected only a few times. This chain links TRBV7-2 with TRBJ2-1; D call uncertain. V was shortened by 1 base and J by 6 bases, with 10 bases between the two germline ends. The CDR3 sequence is 14 residues long. The V gene's germline CDR1 is SGHTA and CDR2 FQGNSA. CDR3 DNA sequence: TGTGCCAGCAGCTTAGTAGGGATTGGCAATGAGCAGTTCTTC. Its protein product is CASSLVGIGNEQFF.

The chain links TRBV10-3 to TRBJ2-1; the D is unclear. The germline gives CDR1 ENHRY, CDR2 SYGVKD. The CDR3 loop spans 12 amino acids. The V gene lost 2 bases and the J gene lost 10 bases, with 9 bases spanning the gap. CDR3 region: CAISEVAYEQFF. The CDR3 bases are TGTGCCATCAGTGAGGTCGCCTACGAGCAGTTCTTC.

This clonotype was detected many times. The rearrangement uses TRBV20-1 and TRBJ1-2; D gene uncertain. The V gene lost 6 bases and the J gene lost 5 bases, with 25 bases spanning the gap. The CDR3 consists of 16 residues. The germline CDR1 and CDR2 sequences are DFQATT and SNEGSKA (reference sequence). The CDR3 nucleotides read TGCAGTGCCCCAAACCAAGACGGCATCAGACCGTATGGCTACACCTTC. Translated, it gives CSAPNQDGIRPYGYTF.

This clonotype was recorded a few times. J is TRBJ1-1 and V is TRBV10-3, with 7 nucleotides matching TRBD1. Germline V CDR1 and CDR2: ENHRY, SYGVKD. This CDR3 is 16 amino acids long. V dropped 4 bases and J dropped 3; count of bases not matched to a gene: 11. DNA of the CDR3: TGTGCCATCAGTGGGGAGGGGCACAGGGGTCACACTGAAGCTTTCTTT. Amino acids: CAISGEGHRGHTEAFF.

This clonotype was seen a handful of times. At one end, the junction sequence differs from germline, possibly due to a read error. The V gene is TRBV4-3, the J gene TRBJ1-2; D possibly corresponds to TRBD1 (6 bases). Germline CDR1 LGHNA, CDR2 YSLEER. This CDR3 comprises 15 residues. The CDR3 loop reads CASSQEDRWNYGCTF. In DNA form, the CDR3 reads TGCGCCAGCAGCCAAGAGGACAGATGGAACTATGGCTGCACCTTC.

In its sample, this clonotype was seen a few times. CDR3 region: CASSRDQGAGTEAFF. In DNA, the CDR3 is TGCGCCAGCAGCCGGGACCAGGGGGCTGGCACTGAAGCTTTCTTT. The V gene is TRBV4-3, the J gene TRBJ1-1; 8 bases agree with TRBD1. After removal of 4 bases from V and 4 bases from J, the junction contained 8 bases not matched to a gene. Germline V gene lookup returns CDR1 LGHNA and CDR2 YSLEER. The CDR3 covers 15 residues.

In its sample, this clonotype was seen many times. The chain combines TRBV5-1 with TRBJ1-2, with D unclear. This CDR3 is 14 amino acids long. V shed 4 bases and J shed 8 bases, with 18 bases lying between them. Looked up from germline, CDR1 is SGHRS and CDR2 is YFSETQ. The CDR3: CASSGRASEGGYTF. In DNA, the CDR3 is TGCGCCAGCAGCGGCCGGGCTTCAGAAGGGGGCTACACCTTC.

This chain joins TRBV10-3 and TRBJ1-2; maybe TRBD1 (5 bases). V lost 6 bases and J lost 4, with 12 bases in between. The CDR3 extends over 13 amino acids. Germline-derived CDR1 and CDR2 are ENHRY and SYGVKD. The CDR3 here is CAIRQEASYGYTF. CDR3 nucleotide sequence: TGTGCCATCAGACAGGAAGCGAGCTATGGCTACACCTTC.

This clonotype was seen more than once but under ten times. The chain has TRBV7-2 and TRBJ2-7; perhaps D is TRBD1 or TRBD2 (5 bases each). V lost 4 bases and J lost 1, with 14 bases in between. The CDR3 extends over 15 amino acids. Germline V gene sequence: CDR1 SGHTA, CDR2 FQGNSA. The CDR3 coding sequence is TGTGCCAGCAGCTCCCGGGGCAGGCAGTCCTACGAGCAGTACTTC. Protein: CASSSRGRQSYEQYF.

This clonotype showed up just a few times. With a much larger clone just one base away, this may be a read error. The V and J genes are TRBV5-5 and TRBJ2-5, with 11 bases aligning to TRBD2. The CDR3 has 17 amino acids. CDR1 and CDR2 (germline): SGHKS, YYEKEE (reference sequence). The CDR3 sequence: CAGSSIATSGAGETQYF. CDR3 in DNA: TGTGCCGGCAGCTCGATCGCGACTAGCGGGGCCGGGGAGACCCAGTACTTC.

This clonotype appeared a few times. V gene TRBV21-1 combines with J gene TRBJ2-4; no DNA check was done on the table's D call, TRBD2. TRBV21-1 is a pseudogene segment. The CDR3 is 19 amino acids. CDR3 in amino acids: CASSSHPGTSGRVGNIQYF. The CDR3 DNA is TGTGCCAGCAGCTCTCACCCTGGGACTAGCGGGAGAGTAGGAAACATTCAGTACTTC.

This clonotype was detected only a few times. The chain carries TRBV5-5 and TRBJ2-5; 12 bases align to TRBD2. The J segment lost 5 bases and the V segment lost 5 bases, leaving 7 bases of the junction unmatched. The germline V gene encodes CDR1 SGHKS and CDR2 YYEKEE (reference sequence). The CDR3 consists of 15 residues. CDR3 bases: TGTGCCAGCAGGAGGACTAGCGGGACGGGGGAGACCCAGTACTTC. Translation: CASRRTSGTGETQYF.

This clonotype has more than one count but fewer than ten. One junction end does not reproduce the germline sequence, and a read error may be involved. Here the CDR3 reads CASRNRDYESSSEQYF. The CDR3 DNA is TGTGCCAGCAGAAATCGGGACTACGAGAGCTCCTCCGAGCAGTACTTC. The V gene is TRBV6-1, the J gene TRBJ2-7, with 7 nucleotides matching TRBD2. Germline V lookup: CDR1 MNHNS, CDR2 SASEGT. The CDR3 has 16 residues.

This clonotype showed up just a few times. The V and J genes are TRBV29-1 and TRBJ1-1, with D perhaps matching TRBD1 (6 bases). Germline V gene lookup returns CDR1 SQVTM and CDR2 ANQGSEA. This CDR3 is built from 13 residues. Trimming stripped 7 bases from V and 10 bases from J, with 22 bases between. The CDR3 protein is CSALPRPGAAAFF. Written as DNA, the CDR3 is TGCAGCGCACTCCCCCGCCCGGGGGCGGCAGCTTTCTTT.

This clonotype was seen only a few times. V usage is TRBV7-8 and J usage is TRBJ2-3; 11 nucleotides line up with TRBD1. The CDR3 runs to 18 residues. Germline V CDR1 and CDR2: SGHVS, FQNEAQ. V gave up 3 bases and J gave up 4 bases; unmatched junction bases: 12. The CDR3 reads CASSFTLYGTGGSDTQYF. The CDR3 coding sequence is TGTGCCAGCAGCTTTACCTTGTACGGGACAGGGGGATCAGATACGCAGTATTTT.